Presented here are 8 T cell receptor beta chains from one specimen sequenced in a study of T cell responses to AZD1222 COVID-19 vaccine. Here immunoSEQ multiplex PCR was the method, and the copy in TCRdb shows in-frame clones only, minus some. In the table there are about 170,000 clones, around 90% of which are singletons. The sample was peripheral blood, taken on day 0 of AZD1222 vaccination. The origin of the receptors is an adult in good health.

The J gene is TRBJ1-1, the V gene TRBV27, with D perhaps matching TRBD1 (6 bases). CDR1 is MNHEY, CDR2 SMNVEV, per germline (reference sequence). The V end was cut by 5 bases, the J end by 1 base, with 11 bases between. The CDR3 spans 14 residues. CDR3 loop: CASSLYRENTEAFF. In DNA form, the CDR3 reads TGTGCCAGCAGTCTCTACAGGGAGAACACTGAAGCTTTCTTT.

This clone was counted only a few times. V is TRBV6-4 and J is TRBJ2-3; 11 positions agree with TRBD2. Per the germline V gene, CDR1 is MRHNA and CDR2 is SNTAGT. J gave up 4 bases and V 0 bases, and 0 bases lay outside the gene matches. The CDR3 has 15 residues. The CDR3 DNA is TGTGCCAGCAGTGACTCACTAGCGGGAGCAGATACGCAGTATTTT. Protein: CASSDSLAGADTQYF.

The chain employs TRBV7-9 and TRBJ1-3; possibly TRBD1 for D (5 bases). CDR1 and CDR2 (germline): SEHNR, FQNEAQ (reference sequence). The CDR3 sequence is 16 residues long. The V end lost 5 bases, the J end lost 0 bases, and 14 bases lay between the germline ends. The CDR3 here is CASSRFGGSSGNTIYF. The CDR3 DNA is TGTGCCAGCAGCAGGTTCGGGGGGAGCTCTGGAAACACCATATATTTT.

This chain connects TRBV6-5 to TRBJ1-1; 8 bases line up with TRBD1. The CDR3 length is 13 residues. The germline gives CDR1 MNHEY, CDR2 SVGAGI. Losses at the gene ends were 4 bases for V and 11 bases for J; bases not matched to a gene: 9. The CDR3 is CASSSRTGMVAFF. The DNA of the CDR3 is TGTGCCAGCAGTTCCCGGACAGGGATGGTGGCTTTCTTT.

The gene calls are TRBV2 and TRBJ2-5; 8 nucleotides agree with TRBD1. V shed 5 bases, J shed 2 bases, and the junction held 4 bases outside the gene matches. The CDR3 has 14 amino acids. The germline gives CDR1 SNHLY, CDR2 FYNNEI. Here the CDR3 DNA reads TGTGCCAGCAGTTCGGACAGGGCTCAAGAGACCCAGTACTTC. This sequence encodes CASSSDRAQETQYF.

This clone has just one count. The V gene is TRBV19, the J gene TRBJ2-7, with 12 bases lining up with TRBD1. After removal of 7 bases from V and 5 bases from J, the junction contained 9 bases not matched to a gene. CDR3 length equals 15 residues. Germline-derived CDR1 and CDR2 are LNHDA and SQIVND (reference sequence). The CDR3 region has the DNA TGTGCCAGTAACCCCGGGACAGGGGGCGTGCACGAGCAGTACTTC. Protein sequence: CASNPGTGGVHEQYF. The full variable domain, rest sourced from reference TRBV19 and TRBJ2-7, is DGGITQSPKYLFRKEGQNVTLSCEQNLNHDAMYWYRQDPGQGLRLIYYSQIVNDFQKGDIAEGYSVSREKKESFPLTVTSAQKNPTAFYLCASNPGTGGVHEQYFGPGTRLTVT.

J is TRBJ2-7 and V is TRBV3-1 (or the pseudogene TRBV3-2), with 10 bases lining up with TRBD2. V lost 4 bases, J lost 6 bases, and 18 bases stayed unmatched. Germline-derived CDR1 and CDR2 are LGHDT and YNNKEL (reference sequence). This CDR3 is built from 18 residues. This chain's CDR3 is CASSRKGIEASGRSEQYF. The CDR3 DNA follows: TGTGCCAGCAGCCGCAAAGGAATAGAGGCTAGCGGGAGATCCGAGCAGTACTTC.

This chain connects TRBV7-8 to TRBJ2-7; D unclear. V was trimmed by 3 bases and J by 2 bases, leaving 8 bases between them. Germline loops: CDR1 SGHVS, CDR2 FQNEAQ. The CDR3 spans 13 residues. The CDR3 loop is CASSFTNPYEQYF. The CDR3 nucleotides read TGTGCCAGCAGCTTCACTAACCCCTACGAGCAGTACTTC.